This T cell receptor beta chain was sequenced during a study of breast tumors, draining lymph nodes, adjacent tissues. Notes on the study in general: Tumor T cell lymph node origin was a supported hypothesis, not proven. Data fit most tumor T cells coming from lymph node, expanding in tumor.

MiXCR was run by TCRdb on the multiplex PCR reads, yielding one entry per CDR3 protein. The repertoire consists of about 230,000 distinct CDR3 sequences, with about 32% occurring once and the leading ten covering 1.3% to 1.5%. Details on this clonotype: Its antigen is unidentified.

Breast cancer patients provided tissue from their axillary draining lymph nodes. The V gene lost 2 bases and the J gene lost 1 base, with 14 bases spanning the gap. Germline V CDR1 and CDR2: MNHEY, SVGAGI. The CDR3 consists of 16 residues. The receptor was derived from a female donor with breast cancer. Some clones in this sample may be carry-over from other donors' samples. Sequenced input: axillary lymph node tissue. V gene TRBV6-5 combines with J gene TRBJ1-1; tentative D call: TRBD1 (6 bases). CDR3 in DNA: TGTGCCAGCAGTTACACCCGGGGGACAACGAACACTGAAGCTTTCTTT. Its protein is CASSYTRGTTNTEAFF.